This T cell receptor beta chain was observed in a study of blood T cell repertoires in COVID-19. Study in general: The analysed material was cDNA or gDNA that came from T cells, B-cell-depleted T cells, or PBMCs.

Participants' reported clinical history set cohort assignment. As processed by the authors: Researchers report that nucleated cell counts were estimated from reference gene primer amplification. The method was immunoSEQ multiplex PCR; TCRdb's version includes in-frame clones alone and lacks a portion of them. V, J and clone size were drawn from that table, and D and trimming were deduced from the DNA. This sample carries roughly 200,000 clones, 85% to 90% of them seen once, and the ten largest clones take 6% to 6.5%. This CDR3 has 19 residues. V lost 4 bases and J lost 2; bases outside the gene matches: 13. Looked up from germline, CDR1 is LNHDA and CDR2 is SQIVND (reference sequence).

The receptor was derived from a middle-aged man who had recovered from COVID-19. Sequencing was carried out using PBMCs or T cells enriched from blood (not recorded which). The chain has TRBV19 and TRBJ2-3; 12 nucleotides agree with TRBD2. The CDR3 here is CASSKTSGGPSDTTDTQYF. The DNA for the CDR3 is TGTGCCAGTAGTAAAACTAGCGGGGGGCCCTCCGATACCACAGATACGCAGTATTTT. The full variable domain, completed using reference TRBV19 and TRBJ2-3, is DGGITQSPKYLFRKEGQNVTLSCEQNLNHDAMYWYRQDPGQGLRLIYYSQIVNDFQKGDIAEGYSVSREKKESFPLTVTSAQKNPTAFYLCASSKTSGGPSDTTDTQYFGPGTRLTVL.